Below are 22 T cell receptor beta chains sequenced from a single sample in a study of CD8 T cells in ankylosing spondylitis. MiXCR, applied by TCRdb to the 5' RACE reads, yields one record per CDR3 protein. This table holds approximately 88,000 distinct CDR3 sequences, about 9% found once. The material sequenced was blood, either unsorted or a sorted T cell fraction (not recorded which). Source of these receptors: a male donor with ankylosing spondylitis or in good health (not recorded which).

The sample holds many counts of this clonotype. V is TRBV10-3 and J is TRBJ2-7; D is unclear. The CDR3 contains 12 residues. The V end was cut by 5 bases, the J end by 4 bases, with 9 bases between. Germline loops: CDR1 ENHRY, CDR2 SYGVKD. As DNA, the CDR3 is TGTGCCATCAGTCCACAGCCGTACGAGCAGTACTTC. Translation gives CAISPQPYEQYF.

The rearrangement uses TRBV6-1 and TRBJ2-3; 14 nucleotides agree with TRBD2. Looked up from germline, CDR1 is MNHNS and CDR2 is SASEGT. V lost 7 bases and J lost 4; bases outside the gene matches: 10. The length of the CDR3 is 17 residues. CDR3 region: CASKRTSGGPAPDTQYF. The CDR3 bases are TGTGCCAGCAAAAGGACTAGCGGGGGGCCGGCTCCAGATACGCAGTATTTT.

This clonotype was counted ten times or more. V usage is TRBV29-1 and J usage is TRBJ2-5; D is possibly TRBD2 (6 bases). CDR1 and CDR2 (germline): SQVTM, ANQGSEA. V was clipped by 4 bases and J by 0 bases, with 12 bases between them. This CDR3 is 14 amino acids long. Written as DNA, the CDR3 is TGCAGCGTTGTCGGAGGGATGTACCAAGAGACCCAGTACTTC. Its protein product is CSVVGGMYQETQYF.

This clonotype was observed at least ten times. The rearrangement joins TRBV6-1 to TRBJ2-3, with 9 bases aligning to TRBD2. CDR3 length: 13 residues. Germline CDR1 MNHNS, CDR2 SASEGT. V lost 10 bases to trimming and J lost 1 base; unmatched junction nucleotides: 3. CDR3 DNA: TGTGCCATCAGACTAGCGGGCACAGATACGCAGTATTTT. The encoded protein is CAIRLAGTDTQYF.

This clonotype has a handful of counts. The genes are TRBV7-9 and TRBJ2-2, with D possibly TRBD1 on 6 matching bases. The length of the CDR3 is 11 residues. From germline, CDR1 is SEHNR and CDR2 FQNEAQ (reference sequence). The V end lost 8 bases, the J end lost 8 bases, and 9 bases lay between the germline ends. As DNA, the CDR3 is TGTGCCAGCCGACAGGAGGGGGAGCTGTTTTTT. Its translation is CASRQEGELFF.

This clonotype was observed many times. The CDR3 is CASSGRTGARIDTQYF. The CDR3, as DNA: TGTGCCAGCAGCGGACGTACGGGCGCGAGAATAGATACGCAGTATTTT. The chain employs TRBV9 and TRBJ2-3; no reliable D call. Trimming removed 3 bases from V and 5 bases from J, with 19 bases in between. The CDR3 is 16 amino acids. Germline V gene sequence: CDR1 SGDLS, CDR2 YYNGEE.

The table lists this clonotype with many counts. The genes are TRBV20-1 and TRBJ2-5, with TRBD2 matching over 9 bases. CDR1 and CDR2 from the germline V gene are DFQATT and SNEGSKA (reference sequence). CDR3 length: 16 amino acids. J gave up 5 bases and V 5 bases, and 15 bases lay outside the gene matches. In DNA form, the CDR3 reads TGCAGTGCTCTGAGCGTTAGCGGGGGCCTCGAGGAGACCCAGTACTTC. It encodes CSALSVSGGLEETQYF.

A remark on this clonotype: Since a much larger clone is just one base distant, this may be a read error. This chain uses TRBV9 with TRBJ2-2; D is unclear. The V end lost 1 base, the J end lost 2 bases, and 0 bases lay between the germline ends. This CDR3 comprises 12 residues. Per the germline V gene, CDR1 is SGDLS and CDR2 is YYNGEE. CDR3 nucleotides: TGTGCCAGCAGCGTAAACACCGGGGAGCTGTTTTTT. Residues: CASSVNTGELFF.

The table lists this clonotype with a few counts. This CDR3 reads CSVPPGTDTQYF. CDR3 bases: TGCAGCGTTCCCCCGGGAACAGATACGCAGTATTTT. The chain recombines TRBV29-1 with TRBJ2-3; a possible D gene is TRBD2 (5 bases). The germline V gene has CDR1 SQVTM and CDR2 ANQGSEA. Trimming removed 5 bases from V and 3 bases from J, with 9 bases in between. The CDR3 is 12 amino acids.

This clonotype was recorded many times. J is TRBJ2-1 and V is TRBV3-1, with 12 nucleotides matching TRBD2. This CDR3 has 16 amino acids. In germline, CDR1 is LGHDT, CDR2 YNNKEL (reference sequence). V dropped 2 bases and J dropped 7; count of bases not matched to a gene: 6. CDR3 in amino acids: CASSQSLAGGRNEQFF. As DNA, the CDR3 is TGTGCCAGCAGCCAATCCCTAGCGGGGGGGCGAAATGAGCAGTTCTTC.

This clonotype was counted ten times or more. The V and J genes are TRBV7-9 and TRBJ1-5, with 9 bases lining up with TRBD1. Germline V CDR1 and CDR2: SEHNR, FQNEAQ (reference sequence). V gave up 0 bases and J gave up 6 bases; unmatched junction bases: 3. This CDR3 has 15 residues. CDR3 DNA: TGTGCCAGCAGCTTAGCACAGGGGGCGATTCAGCCCCAGCATTTT. Amino acid sequence: CASSLAQGAIQPQHF.

As for this clonotype: This could be a read error, since a much larger clone is one nucleotide away. This CDR3 reads CAIRSGWDYEQYF. CDR3 in DNA: TGTGCCATCAGAAGTGGCTGGGACTACGAGCAGTACTTC. The V call is TRBV24-1, the J call TRBJ2-7; D is ambiguous. Germline V CDR1 and CDR2: KGHDR, SFDVKD. V dropped 11 bases and J dropped 3 bases, with 16 bases sitting between them. CDR3 length equals 13 residues.

Many counts were recorded for this clonotype. This chain uses TRBV15 with TRBJ2-5; D ambiguous. CDR3 length equals 14 residues. The germline CDR1 and CDR2 sequences are LNHNV and YYDKDF (reference sequence). V lost 0 bases to trimming and J lost 2 bases, with 7 bases between them. CDR3 in DNA: TGTGCCACCAGCAGAGATCGGGCTCAAGAGACCCAGTACTTC. Translated: CATSRDRAQETQYF.

The sample holds many counts of this clonotype. The chain is built from TRBV20-1 and TRBJ2-7; D gene uncertain. Between the trimmed V and J ends, which lost 0 bases and 3 bases, there was a span of 12 bases. Germline-derived CDR1 and CDR2 are DFQATT and SNEGSKA (reference sequence). CDR3 length equals 14 residues. The chain's CDR3 is CSARDPGRNYEQYF. The CDR3 DNA is TGCAGTGCTAGAGACCCCGGCAGAAACTACGAGCAGTACTTC.

There are many counts of this clonotype. The V and J genes are TRBV6-2 or TRBV6-3 and TRBJ2-7; D unresolved. This CDR3 is 11 amino acids long. CDR1 is MNHEY, CDR2 SVGEGT, per germline. Trimming pared 4 bases from V and 0 bases from J, leaving 1 base between. CDR3 DNA: TGTGCCAGCAGTTTCTCCTACGAGCAGTACTTC. Its translation is CASSFSYEQYF.

This chain links TRBV5-1 with TRBJ2-6; a weak D match, TRBD1 (6 bases). The germline V gene encodes CDR1 SGHRS and CDR2 YFSETQ. V was cut by 3 bases and J by 0 bases, with 7 bases left in between. There are 15 residues in the CDR3. CDR3 sequence reads: CASSWGLSGANVLTF. CDR3 nucleotide sequence: TGCGCCAGCAGCTGGGGGCTCTCTGGGGCCAACGTCCTGACTTTC.

There are a few counts of this clonotype. V usage is TRBV7-9 and J usage is TRBJ2-5; perhaps TRBD2 as D (6 bases). Trimming left V 5 bases short and J 1 base short, with 11 bases between. Germline-derived CDR1 and CDR2 are SEHNR and FQNEAQ (reference sequence). The CDR3 is 14 residues long. This CDR3 reads CASSRDWAQETQYF. The DNA for the CDR3 is TGTGCCAGCAGCCGGGACTGGGCCCAAGAGACCCAGTACTTC.

This clonotype was seen a few times. The chain employs TRBV11-2 and TRBJ2-7; D is undetermined. The CDR3 loop spans 16 amino acids. Germline CDR1 SGHAT, CDR2 FQNNGV. Trimming shortened V by 5 bases and J by 3 bases, and 20 bases separated the two germline ends. For the CDR3, the DNA is TGTGCCAGCAGCCCATTGGCTATAGGTGGTGTCTACGAGCAGTACTTC. Translating it yields CASSPLAIGGVYEQYF.

This clonotype was observed many times. This sequence joins TRBV7-2 and TRBJ2-5, with unresolved D. The CDR3 sequence is 13 residues long. Trimming cost V 1 base and J 5 bases, with 8 bases left between them. Per germline, CDR1 SGHTA and CDR2 FQGNSA. In DNA, the CDR3 is TGTGCCAGCAGCTTAGTCAACCGGGAGACCCAGTACTTC. It yields the protein CASSLVNRETQYF. The whole variable domain, remainder taken from reference TRBV7-2 and TRBJ2-5, is GAGVSQSPSNKVTEKGKDVELRCDPISGHTALYWYRQSLGQGLEFLIYFQGNSAPDKSGLPSDRFSAERTGGSVSTLTIQRTQQEDSAVYLCASSLVNRETQYFGPGTRLLVL.

This clonotype was seen repeatedly, ten times or more. The chain recombines TRBV5-5 with TRBJ1-2; D ambiguous. V was shortened by 3 bases and J by 1 base, with 7 bases between the two germline ends. Germline V lookup: CDR1 SGHKS, CDR2 YYEKEE (reference sequence). The CDR3 length is 13 residues. CDR3 loop: CASSSNRNYGYTF. Here the CDR3 DNA reads TGTGCCAGCAGCTCTAATCGTAACTATGGCTACACCTTC.

This clonotype was seen repeatedly, ten times or more. The V gene is TRBV7-2, the J gene TRBJ2-1; 8 bases are shared with TRBD2. Germline CDR1 is SGHTA and CDR2 is FQGNSA. The junction had 6 bases not matched to a gene; V was cut back by 10 bases and J by 1 base. The length of the CDR3 is 14 residues. The CDR3 sequence is CATKAGGSYNEQFF. CDR3 sequence (DNA): TGTGCCACCAAGGCGGGGGGATCCTACAATGAGCAGTTCTTC. Complete variable domain (other parts from reference TRBV7-2 and TRBJ2-1): GAGVSQSPSNKVTEKGKDVELRCDPISGHTALYWYRQSLGQGLEFLIYFQGNSAPDKSGLPSDRFSAERTGGSVSTLTIQRTQQEDSAVYLCATKAGGSYNEQFFGPGTRLTVL.

This clonotype was picked up many times. The V gene is TRBV2, the J gene TRBJ2-5; D may be TRBD1 or TRBD2 (5 bases each). The CDR3 covers 17 residues. Germline CDR1 SNHLY, CDR2 FYNNEI. Trimming left V 4 bases short and J 2 bases short, with 20 bases between. The chain's CDR3 is CASSVGPGRGAQETQYF. In DNA, the CDR3 is TGTGCCAGCAGTGTAGGGCCGGGACGAGGGGCACAAGAGACCCAGTACTTC.